What follows is one T cell receptor beta chain and its context. All enrollees were roughly 18 to 95 years old and from approximately 24 US areas. This record belongs to a study of blood T cell repertoires in COVID-19. TCRdb keeps only in-frame clones here, not all; method: immunoSEQ multiplex PCR. The sample consists of roughly 260,000 clones, approximately 91% of them appearing once. This CDR3 region has 15 residues. The germline V gene encodes CDR1 MNHEY and CDR2 SVGAGI. The trim removed 6 bases at V and 4 bases at J, leaving 6 bases unmatched. The origin of this receptor is a human donor in a cohort exposed to, infected with or recovered from COVID-19 (not recorded which). The donor label of this sample is uncertain. This chain connects TRBV6-5 to TRBJ2-3; 11 bases map to TRBD1. The sample comprised PBMCs or T cells enriched from blood (not recorded which). The CDR3, as DNA: TGTGCCAGCAGCGCTGGACAGGGGGCATCAGATACGCAGTATTTT. It encodes CASSAGQGASDTQYF.